This TCR beta chain was recorded in a study of T cell responses to AZD1222 COVID-19 vaccine. Whole-study results and caveats: It was only after the peak T cell response that any repertoires were sampled. The number of AZD1222 recipients seropositive at baseline was only six. Compared with day 0, the breadth and depth of the Spike-specific TCR repertoire rose significantly after two doses of AZD1222.

The data were produced by immunoSEQ multiplex PCR, yet TCRdb's version contains in-frame clones alone and is incomplete. The data show 95,000 to 120,000 clones, with approximately 89% seen just once and 3.1% held by the top ten. This CDR3 comprises 14 residues. Per the germline V gene, CDR1 is LGHNA and CDR2 is YSLEER. Trimming took off 0 bases at V and 5 bases at J, with 10 bases between the two ends. Notes on this clone: Its antigen remains unidentified.

This chain uses TRBV4-3 with TRBJ1-2, with D hard to call. The TCR was taken from an adult in good health. Here the sequenced sample was peripheral blood, taken on day 0 of MenACWY control vaccination. This CDR3 reads CASSQDSYLYGYTF. CDR3 bases: TGCGCCAGCAGCCAAGACAGTTATCTTTATGGCTACACCTTC.